This TCR beta chain was recovered during a study of cytomegalovirus exposure and HLA in healthy donors (dated by TCRdb to 2017 to 2019). Regarding the research as a whole: In an earlier analysis of 587 of the donors, under 300 Gb of sequence data and 95 million to 130 million unique TCR beta sequences from about 190 million T cells were reported. Around 320 gigabases of sequencing data and approximately 85 million unique TCR sequences were included in an early release covering about 700 HLA-typed donors. The genetic ancestry cluster associated with self-reported Caucasian donors included over 65% of the 398 genotyped donors. The aim of the study was to test whether cataloging public T cell receptors could identify signatures of past pathogen exposure. Using immunosequencing, the study profiled T cell repertoires from about 650 subjects and related those repertoires to cytomegalovirus serostatus. A separate validation cohort of 100 to 150 different subjects was used in addition to the roughly 700-subject first cohort. High-throughput TCR immunosequencing, statistical association of individual TCRs with disease status, and machine learning were combined to predict cytomegalovirus infection status. In a later analysis, previously published TCR beta repertoires from more than 500 donors were re-analyzed and high-resolution HLA genotyping was added so that TCR occurrence patterns could be studied. In the later analysis, no new phenotypic data were used to find candidate immune exposures; instead, reliance was placed on TCR beta sequences and their occurrence across donors. To decide whether each TCR beta V gene segment behaved as functional or pseudogenic, an earlier analysis of approximately 590 of the donors relied on high-throughput TCR beta sequencing. Alongside the repertoire data, information on donor age, sex, ethnicity and CMV serostatus was compiled. In a later genetic analysis, genome-wide SNP genotypes for about 60% of the 666 donors were used, and that subset was treated as a discovery cohort. All discovery cohort repertoires had been generated using a single sequencing platform. HLA typing included class I and class II loci at four-digit resolution. Typing coverage varied by locus: 629-630 donors for A, B, C, DRB1 and DQB1; approximately 520 for DQA1; approximately 610 for DPA1; more than 450 for DPB1. Roughly five DR-DQ haplotypes were handled as single units for association and clustering, since linkage in the cohort was strong. Among 398 genotyped donors of the cohort, an average of around 250,000 unique TCR beta nucleotide sequences was sequenced per donor, of which 15% to 20% were non-productive. On the study overall, not on this receptor specifically: Correlated functional status among segregating V segments might be attributable to linkage disequilibrium, but an unknown experimental factor could not be ruled out. An earlier analysis of approximately 600 of the donors showed that most TCR beta V segments appeared in productive rearrangements either about 87% or about 30% of the time, which broadly matched IMGT annotations. The only immune exposure information available for the cohort was CMV serostatus. When HLA alleles, especially DR and DQ, strongly co-occurred, TCR associations were difficult to assign to individual alleles. While some public TCRs were present in many individuals, most TCR sequences turned up only very rarely across donors. In the study, 164 TCR beta chains were listed as associated with cytomegalovirus. The authors suggested that the approach could potentially be extended to other disease states and immunological phenotypes. In a later analysis, most CMV-associated TCR beta chains were found to appear HLA-restricted, with HLA associations seemingly driven largely by CMV exposure. Sequencing depth was assumed to be roughly uniform across donors in the presence/absence analyses, though that assumption may not hold. According to a later genetic analysis, donors in an Asian-associated ancestry cluster had fewer N-insertions in productive TCRs than the roughly 670-donor mean. Several of the top co-occurrence clusters appeared to be linked to parvovirus B19, influenza, CMV and Epstein-Barr virus, according to a later analysis. A few of the identified cytomegalovirus-associated TCR beta chains were confirmed in vitro to be specific for cytomegalovirus antigens. Because counts were too low, about 18 rarely observed V segments, including chromosome 9 orphons, were excluded from the earlier analysis of 587 of the donors. A later genetic analysis associated a missense DCLRE1C variant with V-gene and J-gene trimming of TCR beta chains, and an independent cohort replicated the association. A cluster of highly shared sequence variants was judged likely to represent a technical artifact of the sequencing pipeline. The classifier was reported to diagnose cytomegalovirus status with high specificity and sensitivity in both the original cohort and the validation cohort. According to a later analysis, TCR association rates differed among HLA loci, with DRB1 alleles showing the most associated TCRs and HLA-C alleles showing the fewest. A further reported finding was that TCR beta sequences accurately predicted the HLA-A and HLA-B alleles for most subjects in the first cohort. Because HLA typing was missing for some donors at each locus, association tests included only the typed subset. A later analysis associated around 16,000 TCR beta sequences with specific HLA alleles at a false discovery rate of 0.05. The cohort was sequenced for TCR beta chains only, and without alpha or paired-chain data the features that could be detected were limited. In a later analysis, HLA-associated TCR beta chains showed more clonal expansion and lower generation probabilities than non-associated chains that were equally common.

Libraries came from the immunoSEQ multiplex PCR assay. The multiplex PCR relied on a mix of 60 forward primers for TCR Vbeta segments and 13 reverse primers for TCR Jbeta segments. Amplification of the CDR3 region of rearranged TCR beta genes was performed with a multiplex PCR assay on genomic DNA. The Illumina HiSeq System was used to sequence the amplified TCR beta libraries as 87-base-pair reads. The original pipeline was this. A later analysis counted about 80 million unique TCR beta chains across the 640 or so repertoires, and roughly 9.9 million of these chains were shared by at least two donors. Raw reads were error-corrected and collapsed into unique sequences with a nearest-neighbor algorithm that merged closely related sequences to remove PCR and sequencing errors. CDR3 sequences were aligned to IMGT reference sequences to assign V, D and J gene segments. Each retained sequence needed at least a six-nucleotide match to both a V gene segment and a J gene segment. Rearrangements were called productive when the CDR3 lacked stop codons and stayed in frame with V and J; all others were non-productive. CDR3 was defined according to IMGT convention as the region running from the second conserved V-encoded cysteine to the conserved J-encoded phenylalanine. The earlier analysis of some 540 of the donors excluded any sequence lacking an unambiguous match to a single V gene segment. In an earlier analysis of some 590 of the donors, a V segment was called functional when productive rearrangements were above 56.7%, and segregating when the standard deviation between donors exceeded 5%. A statistical classification framework was built for diagnosing cytomegalovirus status from the catalog of TCR beta chain sequences. In a later analysis, TCR nucleotide sequences were compared against IMGT/GENE-DB human TR gene sequences so that V and J genes could be assigned. The TCRdist pipeline was used in a later analysis to assign CDR3 sequences and most-parsimonious VDJ recombination scenarios. A later analysis defined each TCR beta chain by its CDR3 amino acid sequence plus V-gene family, and excluded reads lacking a unique V-gene family. To address suspected cross-contamination and a sequencing artifact, a later analysis removed approximately 600 highly shared, low-generation-probability nucleotide sequences. In a later analysis, a clonal expansion index for each public chain was calculated from normalized within-repertoire ranks of inferred template counts. Generation probabilities in a later analysis came from a VDJ recombination model fitted to out-of-frame rearrangements, and those results were checked against IGoR. A later analysis scored TCR-TCR, TCR-HLA and TCR-CMV co-occurrence with hypergeometric tests, applying a repertoire-size bias correction to TCR pairs. False discovery rates were estimated in a later analysis by permuting HLA or CMV assignments 20 times. In a later analysis, co-occurring TCRs were grouped using DBSCAN, and TCRdist sequence similarity was added for clustering within HLA-allele-positive subsets. Repertoires with fewer than 30,000 or more than 120,000 public chains were left out of co-occurrence clustering, as were about 5 repertoires with anomalous nucleotide sharing. The source is immuneACCESS, and TCRdb retained only in-frame sequences with V and J called. Part of the clones is not carried over; for the studies checked, unresolved V genes explain less than half of this, and the remainder is unexplained. The V and J calls and clone size come from that table; D and trimming were worked out from the DNA. For this sample the table gives roughly 200,000 clones, of which about 70% were detected only once. Of the sample, 1.8% falls within the top ten clones.

In total, 600 or so healthy bone marrow donors made up the cohort. Cohort members were all nominally healthy when sampled, although unrecorded immune exposures were likely present. The donor was CMV seronegative and belonged to the group of under 400 seronegative cohort members. A peripheral blood sample was provided by each donor, and peripheral blood mononuclear cells were used for TCR beta sequencing. Genomic DNA extraction from the blood cell samples was performed with the Qiagen DNeasy Blood Extraction Kit. Concerning this clone itself: Its binding antigen is unknown. No base-level quality is on record; no much larger clone is a single base apart.

Sequenced sample: PBMCs. The sequence derives from a woman in her thirties in good health and CMV-seronegative.

The nucleotides are TGCAGCGCCCGGGACAGGGAACGTATGTACAATGAGCAGTTCTTC. Translated, this is CSARDRERMYNEQFF. Here the chain combines TRBV29-1 and TRBJ2-1; TRBD1 lines up with 9 middle nucleotides. CDR1 and CDR2, per the germline V gene, are SQVTM and ANQGSEA. Here V drops 7 bases and J drops 4 bases, and the junction holds 11 bases not matched to any gene. The CDR3 covers 15 residues, taking in both the cysteine and the phenylalanine. Kept here is only the CDR3 DNA, which spans 45 bases and is read in frame from base 1.